Listed here are 8 T cell receptor beta chains from one sample, sequenced in a study of T cell repertoires in cytomegalovirus infection. TCRdb redid the calling of the reads with MiXCR, one entry per CDR3 protein. The sample holds 150,000 or so distinct CDR3 sequences, over 25% seen once. No antigens are known for them. Here the sequenced sample was CD8+ T cells from cultured PBMCs, taken from culture after CMV antigen stimulation. The receptor source for this set is a human donor in good health (CMV status not recorded). Some clones in this sample may be carry-over from other donors' samples.

This clonotype appeared once. The V gene is TRBV2, the J gene TRBJ2-7; no reliable D call. V lost 0 bases, J lost 7 bases, and 4 bases lay in between. Germline lookup yields CDR1 SNHLY and CDR2 FYNNEI. This CDR3 is built from 11 residues. The CDR3 sequence: CASSEAWEQYF. The CDR3 DNA sequence: TGTGCCAGCAGTGAAGCGTGGGAGCAGTACTTC.

On this clonotype itself: Given a much more abundant clone one base away, this may be a read error. The J gene is TRBJ1-1, the V gene TRBV12-5; possible D gene TRBD1, 6 bases. Looked up from germline, CDR1 is LGHNT and CDR2 is FRNRAP. CDR3 length equals 14 residues. CDR3 DNA: TGTGCTAGTGGTTCAGGACAGCCGAACACTGAAGCTTTGTTT. Translation: CASGSGQPNTEALF.

This clonotype was counted between two and nine times. V gene TRBV28 combines with J gene TRBJ2-2; TRBD2 agrees at 12 bases. The CDR3 is 15 residues long. Germline V gene sequence: CDR1 MDHEN, CDR2 SYDVKM. V shed 6 bases and J 5 bases; nucleotides not matched to a gene: 4. The CDR3 loop is CASSMTSGGTGELFF. The CDR3 DNA sequence: TGTGCCAGCAGCATGACTAGCGGGGGAACCGGGGAGCTGTTTTTT.

The gene calls are TRBV28 and TRBJ2-3; perhaps TRBD2 as D (5 bases). Trimming left V 5 bases short and J 2 bases short, with 14 bases between. Germline CDR1 is MDHEN and CDR2 is SYDVKM. The CDR3 sequence is 15 residues long. The CDR3 DNA sequence: TGTGCCAGCAGTCCAACTAGTTTATCCACAGATACGCAGTATTTT. It specifies CASSPTSLSTDTQYF.

The sample holds a few counts of this clonotype. The chain links TRBV11-1 to TRBJ2-1; a possible D gene is TRBD2 (5 bases). V lost 8 bases to trimming and J lost 3 bases, with 8 bases between them. CDR1 and CDR2 from the germline V gene are SGHAT and FQDESV (reference sequence). The CDR3 length is 12 residues. CDR3 residues: CASGRDYNEQFF. In DNA form, the CDR3 reads TGTGCCAGCGGCCGGGACTACAATGAGCAGTTCTTC.

The chain uses TRBV7-9 and TRBJ1-1; weak D call: TRBD1 (5 bases). Germline V CDR1 and CDR2: SEHNR, FQNEAQ (reference sequence). The CDR3 is made up of 12 amino acids. Trimming cost V 3 bases and J 5 bases, with 7 bases left between them. The CDR3: CASSFRQTEAFF. The CDR3 DNA follows: TGTGCCAGCAGCTTCCGACAGACTGAAGCTTTCTTT.

The V call is TRBV28, the J call TRBJ2-7; the match to TRBD1 covers 7 bases. V lost 2 bases and J lost 3; bases outside the gene matches: 7. Germline V gene sequence: CDR1 MDHEN, CDR2 SYDVKM. The CDR3 sequence is 15 residues long. The CDR3 DNA reads as TGTGCCAGCAGTTTACCTTCGGGACAGCTCTACGAGCAGTACTTC. It yields the protein CASSLPSGQLYEQYF.

This clonotype was recorded a few times. CDR3 region: CASSERWTGMYEQYF. The CDR3 nucleotides are TGTGCCAGCAGTGAAAGGTGGACAGGGATGTACGAGCAGTACTTC. The V and J genes are TRBV25-1 and TRBJ2-7; 8 nucleotides line up with TRBD1. This CDR3 has 15 residues. Trimming at V came to 2 bases and at J to 4 bases, leaving 7 bases not matched to a gene. The germline CDR1 and CDR2 sequences are MGHDK and SYGVNS.